This T cell receptor beta chain was found in a study of tumor-infiltrating lymphocytes in primary liver carcinoma. At the level of the study: Staging of the tumors gave T1-T3 N0M0, with widths of roughly 4.2 to 11 cm.

cDNA specific to TCR beta was made from approximately 0.55 ug of total RNA, with a constant-region primer employed for priming. Slightly modified ARM-PCR with three nested multiplex PCR rounds yielded TCR beta libraries. Each of the first two PCR rounds ran approximately 11 cycles with TRBV1-TRBV30 forward and C-beta reverse primers. One entry per CDR3 protein results from TCRdb running MiXCR on the multiplex PCR reads. There are fewer than 350,000 distinct CDR3 sequences in the sample; around three fifths occur only once, and under 8% lies in the top ten. For blood RNA, unsorted whole blood served as the source, and germline DNA was extracted too. Before the operation took place, about 3.9 milliliters of peripheral blood were collected. Whole-study results and caveats: Samples, which were bulk and unsorted, did not allow CD4+ and CD8+ repertoires to be compared.

V shed 7 bases, J shed 5 bases, and the junction held 6 bases outside the gene matches. The CDR3 runs 14 residues. Germline CDR1 and CDR2: PRHDT and FYEKMQ (reference sequence). With regard to this clonotype: What it recognizes is unknown.

The J gene is TRBJ1-1, the V gene TRBV13, with 11 positions matching TRBD1. The sequenced sample consisted of peripheral blood. The source of this sequence is a man aged 40-55 years with primary liver carcinoma and hepatitis B virus infection. DNA of the CDR3: TGTGCCAGCAATCGGGACAGGGGGAAAACTGAAGCTTTCTTT. This codes for CASNRDRGKTEAFF.